Given below is one T cell receptor beta chain in context. Its target is unknown. Germline-derived CDR1 and CDR2 are SGHAT and FQDESV (reference sequence). The CDR3 loop spans 13 amino acids. V shed 1 base and J shed 4 bases, with 5 bases lying between them. This specimen belongs to a study of OX40 agonist ivuxolimab in advanced cancers. At the level of the study: Partial responses were observed in three patients, of whom one had hepatocellular carcinoma and two had cutaneous melanoma. Study-wide findings and caveats: Patients with a partial response at 0.1-3.0 mg/kg had among the lowest clonal expansion. At 0.1 to 3.0 mg/kg, CD4+ and CD8+ blood T cells expanded clonally by week 6.

Data came from immunoSEQ multiplex PCR; TCRdb stores just in-frame clones and leaves some out. The table has some 69,000 clones, 91% seen once. The chain recombines TRBV11-1 with TRBJ2-1; D remains unclear. This sequence originates from an adult with an advanced solid tumor such as melanoma, head and neck, liver or kidney cancer. Sequenced material: CD4+ or CD8+ T cells sorted from blood, taken in a trial of the OX40 agonist ivuxolimab. The CDR3 protein is CASSLGVYNEQFF. DNA of the CDR3: TGTGCCAGCAGCTTAGGAGTTTACAATGAGCAGTTCTTC. The full variable domain, its missing parts supplied by reference TRBV11-1 and TRBJ2-1, is EAEVAQSPRYKITEKSQAVAFWCDPISGHATLYWYRQILGQGPELLVQFQDESVVDDSQLPKDRFSAERLKGVDSTLKIQPAELGDSAMYLCASSLGVYNEQFFGPGTRLTVL.